Following are 21 T cell receptor beta chains from one sample sequenced in a study of blood T cells in healthy people across ages. A second PCR, run for about 6 to 11 cycles, used a sample-barcoded 5' primer plus a J-beta primer mix. TCRdb re-derived calls from the 5' RACE reads in MiXCR, one entry per CDR3 protein. The sample has some 1.8 million distinct CDR3 sequences, about two fifths seen once. The material sequenced was blood. The receptors were gathered from a human donor in good health.

This clonotype was seen more than once but under ten times. This chain connects TRBV7-3 to TRBJ2-5; no firm D call. The V end lost 1 base, the J end lost 11 bases, and 14 bases lay between the germline ends. The CDR3 runs 13 residues. Germline V gene sequence: CDR1 SGHTA, CDR2 FQGTGA. This CDR3 reads CASSLNEYNEQYF. DNA for the CDR3: TGTGCCAGCAGCTTAAACGAGTACAATGAGCAGTACTTC. The entire variable domain, with the rest obtained from reference TRBV7-3 and TRBJ2-5, is as follows: GAGVSQTPSNKVTEKGKYVELRCDPISGHTALYWYRQSLGQGPEFLIYFQGTGAADDSGLPNDRFFAVRPEGSVSTLKIQRTERGDSAVYLCASSLNEYNEQYFGPGTRLLVL.

A note on this clonotype: One junction end does not reproduce the germline sequence, and a read error may be involved. CDR3 bases: TGCGCCAGCAGCCAAGATTCCCGTCGTGGGGCCAACTATGACTACACCTTC. Translation: CASSQDSRRGANYDYTF. The J gene is TRBJ1-2, the V gene TRBV4-1; the D gene is possibly TRBD1 (5 bases). The germline V gene encodes CDR1 MGHRA and CDR2 YSYEKL. There are 17 residues in the CDR3.

The sample holds a few counts of this clonotype. This chain joins TRBV10-3 and TRBJ2-1; possibly TRBD2 for D (6 bases). The length of the CDR3 is 13 residues. Trimming stripped 6 bases from V and 5 bases from J, with 11 bases between. Germline loops: CDR1 ENHRY, CDR2 SYGVKD. The CDR3 protein is CAIRFGGNNEQFF. The DNA of the CDR3 is TGTGCCATCAGATTTGGGGGGAACAATGAGCAGTTCTTC.

The rearrangement joins TRBV2 to TRBJ1-1; the D gene is possibly TRBD1 (5 bases). CDR1 and CDR2 from the germline V gene are SNHLY and FYNNEI. The CDR3 is 15 amino acids. V was pared by 7 bases and J by 5 bases, with 20 bases between. This chain's CDR3 is CASILRGEGKTEAFF. The CDR3 bases are TGTGCCAGCATCCTCCGAGGGGAGGGGAAGACTGAAGCTTTCTTT.

This chain links TRBV7-3 with TRBJ2-2; the D is unclear. CDR1 is SGHTA and CDR2 is FQGTGA in the germline V gene. Trimming stripped 5 bases from V and 6 bases from J, with 16 bases between. The CDR3 covers 15 residues. In nucleotides, the CDR3 is TGTGCCAGCAGCCCCGACGGGCCCCGTCCCGGGGAGCTGTTTTTT. Protein sequence: CASSPDGPRPGELFF.

This clonotype came up once. V and J are TRBV12-3 or TRBV12-4 and TRBJ2-7, with D hard to call. The CDR3 runs to 14 residues. Trimming removed 5 bases at V and 4 bases at J, with 15 bases between. The CDR3 DNA follows: TGTGCCAGCAGTGTCCGACCTTCGATTTACGAGCAGTACTTC. This gives the protein CASSVRPSIYEQYF.

J is TRBJ1-2 and V is TRBV11-2, with D perhaps TRBD1 (5 bases). The germline V gene encodes CDR1 SGHAT and CDR2 FQNNGV. The CDR3 covers 13 residues. V shed 4 bases and J shed 5 bases, with 11 bases lying between them. The DNA for the CDR3 is TGTGCCAGCAGCTATCCGGGGGAATATGGCTACACCTTC. Translation gives CASSYPGEYGYTF.

V gene TRBV20-1 combines with J gene TRBJ1-4; D ambiguous. Germline V gene sequence: CDR1 DFQATT, CDR2 SNEGSKA (reference sequence). V gave up 7 bases and J gave up 3 bases, with 6 bases separating them. The length of the CDR3 is 11 residues. CDR3 in amino acids: CSGRSNEKLFF. The CDR3 nucleotides are TGCAGTGGCCGGTCTAATGAAAAACTGTTTTTT.

V and J are TRBV5-1 and TRBJ2-5; TRBD1 aligns across 8 bases. The J segment lost 0 bases and the V segment lost 5 bases, leaving 9 bases of the junction unmatched. CDR3 length equals 16 residues. Germline assignment: CDR1 SGHRS and CDR2 YFSETQ. The CDR3 protein is CASSLFMDRDQETQYF. DNA for the CDR3: TGCGCCAGCAGTTTATTCATGGACAGGGACCAAGAGACCCAGTACTTC. The full variable domain, rest sourced from reference TRBV5-1 and TRBJ2-5, is KAGVTQTPRYLIKTRGQQVTLSCSPISGHRSVSWYQQTPGQGLQFLFEYFSETQRNKGNFPGRFSGRQFSNSRSEMNVSTLELGDSALYLCASSLFMDRDQETQYFGPGTRLLVL.

V usage is TRBV7-2 and J usage is TRBJ2-5; D uncertain. The length of the CDR3 is 13 residues. Between the trimmed V and J ends, which lost 10 bases and 3 bases, there was a span of 15 bases. From germline, CDR1 is SGHTA and CDR2 FQGNSA. This CDR3 is CAITARAKETQYF. The CDR3 DNA sequence: TGTGCCATCACAGCTAGGGCTAAAGAGACCCAGTACTTC. The complete variable domain, with remaining parts taken from reference TRBV7-2 and TRBJ2-5, reads GAGVSQSPSNKVTEKGKDVELRCDPISGHTALYWYRQSLGQGLEFLIYFQGNSAPDKSGLPSDRFSAERTGGSVSTLTIQRTQQEDSAVYLCAITARAKETQYFGPGTRLLVL.

This clonotype was found a few times. The genes are TRBV27 and TRBJ2-7, with D perhaps TRBD2 (5 bases). Germline loops: CDR1 MNHEY, CDR2 SMNVEV (reference sequence). CDR3 size: 14 residues. The V and J ends lost 2 bases and 7 bases respectively, with 15 bases between them. The CDR3 DNA reads TGTGCCAGCAGTTTACAGGACCTACGAGGGGAGCAGTACTTC. Protein product: CASSLQDLRGEQYF.

In its sample, this clonotype was seen a few times. The chain couples TRBV29-1 to TRBJ2-1; 8 bases fit TRBD1. The junction had 8 bases not matched to a gene; V was cut back by 6 bases and J by 10 bases. Per the germline V gene, CDR1 is SQVTM and CDR2 is ANQGSEA. The CDR3 spans 12 residues. CDR3 sequence reads: CSVDRARGEQFF. In DNA form, the CDR3 reads TGCAGCGTGGACAGGGCCAGGGGAGAGCAGTTCTTC.

Only one count was recorded for this clonotype. This rearrangement joins TRBV5-6 to TRBJ2-3; D is possibly TRBD2 (6 bases). The CDR3 is 16 amino acids. Per germline, CDR1 SGHDT and CDR2 YYEEEE. The V end lost 0 bases, the J end lost 2 bases, and 13 bases lay between the germline ends. The CDR3 sequence: CASSLAGLDVTDTQYF. In nucleotides, the CDR3 is TGTGCCAGCAGCTTGGCGGGACTGGATGTCACAGATACGCAGTATTTT.

This clonotype was detected a few times. J is TRBJ2-7 and V is TRBV7-9; 7 bases are shared with TRBD1. From germline, CDR1 is SEHNR and CDR2 FQNEAQ (reference sequence). The ends lost 4 bases at V and 4 bases at J; junction bases unmatched: 7. The CDR3 is made up of 14 amino acids. CDR3 sequence (DNA): TGTGCCAGCAGCTACCCGGGACAGCAATACGAGCAGTACTTC. Amino acids: CASSYPGQQYEQYF. Together with reference TRBV7-9 and TRBJ2-7, the CDR3 gives the full variable domain: DTGVSQNPRHKITKRGQNVTFRCDPISEHNRLYWYRQTLGQGPEFLTYFQNEAQLEKSRLLSDRFSAERPKGSFSTLEIQRTEQGDSAMYLCASSYPGQQYEQYFGPGTRLTVT.

This clonotype was detected a few times. The chain has TRBV20-1 and TRBJ1-2; D ambiguous. The germline V gene has CDR1 DFQATT and CDR2 SNEGSKA (reference sequence). Trimming left V 1 base short and J 4 bases short, with 13 bases between. This CDR3 comprises 14 residues. The DNA for the CDR3 is TGCAGTGCTAGAGGGAAGGTGGAGGGCTATGGCTACACCTTC. Its protein is CSARGKVEGYGYTF.

This chain joins TRBV6-4 and TRBJ1-2, with 7 bases aligning to TRBD1. The CDR3 spans 16 residues. Germline V gene lookup returns CDR1 MRHNA and CDR2 SNTAGT. Trimming cost V 7 bases and J 1 base; bases outside gene matches: 12. This chain's CDR3 is CASKGTATHFNYGYTF. CDR3 coding DNA: TGTGCCAGCAAAGGGACAGCCACTCATTTTAACTATGGCTACACCTTC.

V usage is TRBV7-2 and J usage is TRBJ2-1; D is ambiguous. CDR3 length: 15 residues. With 1 base removed from V and 4 bases from J, the gap between germline ends came to 11 bases. Germline loops: CDR1 SGHTA, CDR2 FQGNSA. CDR3 in amino acids: CASSLVFTYYNEQFF. The CDR3 region has the DNA TGTGCCAGCAGCTTAGTGTTCACATATTACAATGAGCAGTTCTTC.

The chain couples TRBV5-6 to TRBJ2-1; the D is unclear. The CDR3 contains 15 residues. Trimming removed 0 bases from V and 14 bases from J, with 21 bases in between. The germline V gene has CDR1 SGHDT and CDR2 YYEEEE. The CDR3, as DNA: TGTGCCAGCAGCTTGGCGGCTGGCCAGACCGGGCATGAGTTCTTC. This translates into CASSLAAGQTGHEFF. The full variable domain, completed using reference TRBV5-6 and TRBJ2-1, is DAGVTQSPTHLIKTRGQQVTLRCSPKSGHDTVSWYQQALGQGPQFIFQYYEEEERQRGNFPDRFSGHQFPNYSSELNVNALLLGDSALYLCASSLAAGQTGHEFFGPGTRLTVL.

This clonotype was detected a few times. V is TRBV7-6 and J is TRBJ2-7; D may be TRBD1 or TRBD2 (6 bases each). The germline gives CDR1 SGHVS, CDR2 FNYEAQ. Trimming took off 5 bases at V and 8 bases at J, with 16 bases between the two ends. The CDR3 has 13 amino acids. The CDR3 bases are TGTGCCAGCAGCACCGGCGGGACAACTAAGCAGTACTTC. It yields the protein CASSTGGTTKQYF.

This chain links TRBV2 with TRBJ2-3, with 9 bases matching TRBD2. Trimming removed 8 bases from V and 3 bases from J; junction bases left unmatched: 6. The CDR3 spans 14 residues. The V gene's germline CDR1 is SNHLY and CDR2 FYNNEI. The CDR3 loop is CASEMGLATDTQYF. CDR3 DNA sequence: TGTGCCAGCGAGATGGGACTAGCAACAGATACGCAGTATTTT. Drawing the rest from reference TRBV2 and TRBJ2-3, the complete variable domain is EPEVTQTPSHQVTQMGQEVILRCVPISNHLYFYWYRQILGQKVEFLVSFYNNEISEKSEIFDDQFSVERPDGSNFTLKIRSTKLEDSAMYFCASEMGLATDTQYFGPGTRLTVL.

The V gene is TRBV7-3, the J gene TRBJ1-2, with D maybe TRBD1 (6 bases). This CDR3 region has 15 residues. Germline V gene data show CDR1 as SGHTA and CDR2 as FQGTGA. V lost 2 bases to trimming and J lost 2 bases, with 12 bases between them. The CDR3 nucleotides read TGTGCCAGCAGCTTAGCAGGGGCCCTGAACTATGGCTACACCTTC. It translates to CASSLAGALNYGYTF.